The rows below give T cell receptor beta chains drawn from one sample of a study of cytomegalovirus exposure and HLA in healthy donors. The repertoire was sequenced with immunoSEQ multiplex PCR; TCRdb's copy has only in-frame clones and lacks some. The sample yields 130,000 or so clones, around 79% seen once. Sequenced sample: PBMCs. The source is a woman aged 40 to 50 in good health and CMV-seronegative. Each CDR3 is given with its conserved first and last residue. D genes are given only for firm matches. Expanded clones are given a class, and other clones once, few, many or no size at all.

-,12,TRBV9,-,TRBJ1-2,TGTGCCAGCAGCGTAGTAGAGCGTGGCTACACCTTC,CASSVVERGYTF
-,15,TRBV9,-,TRBJ2-3,TGTGCCAGCAGCGTAGTCGGGGATCCCCCAGATACGCAGTATTTT,CASSVVGDPPDTQYF
TRBD1,15,TRBV7-9,-,TRBJ2-7,TGTGCCAGCACTCTTGAAGTGACAGGGCCCTACGAGCAGTACTTC,CASTLEVTGPYEQYF
-,17,TRBV28,-,TRBJ1-4,TGTGCCAGCAGCGCCTCCTCCCGTCCAGGGAGGAATGAAAAACTGTTTTTT,CASSASSRPGRNEKLFF
-,19,TRBV21-1,-,TRBJ2-1,TGTGCCAGCAGCAGCCAGGAGGTTAGCGGGGCCCCCCCCTACAATGAGCAGTTCTTC,CASSSQEVSGAPPYNEQFF
-,14,TRBV5-1,-,TRBJ1-2,TGCGCCAGCAGCTCCCCTGGCAGTTCACATGGCTACACCTTC,CASSSPGSSHGYTF
-,16,TRBV11-2,-,TRBJ2-7,TGTGCCAGCAGCTTAAATCTGAGGACGGGGTCCTACGAGCAGCACTTC,CASSLNLRTGSYEQHF
-,16,TRBV4-2,-,TRBJ2-7,TGTGCCAGCAGCCAAGAAAGCGCCAAGGCGGGGCAGGAGCAGTACTTC,CASSQESAKAGQEQYF
TRBD1,15,TRBV19,-,TRBJ2-1,TGTGCCAGGCCGGGACAGGGGAGATTGACGCCATTTTCATTCTTC,CARPGQGRLTPFSFF
TRBD2,15,TRBV29-1,-,TRBJ2-3,TGCAGCGTTGGGGGAGGGAAGTCAAGCACAGATACGCAGTATTTT,CSVGGGKSSTDTQYF
TRBD1,14,TRBV11-3,once,TRBJ1-2,TGTGCCAGCAGCCCCGGACAGGCCAACATTGGCTACACCTTC,CASSPGQANIGYTF
-,13,TRBV19,few,TRBJ2-3,TGTGCCAGTAGGGCGGCTAGCACAGATACGCAGTATTTT,CASRAASTDTQYF
TRBD2,16,TRBV5-1,-,TRBJ2-3,TGCGCCAGCAGCCCTGGACTAGCCGCCCATCCAGATACGCAGTATTTT,CASSPGLAAHPDTQYF
-,13,TRBV6-5,once,TRBJ1-5,TGTGCCAGCAGTGAGAGGTTCAATCAGCCCCAGCATTTT,CASSERFNQPQHF
TRBD1,14,TRBV28,-,TRBJ1-2,TGTGCCAGCAGTTCGACAGGGGGAAGCTATGGCTACACCTTC,CASSSTGGSYGYTF
-,14,TRBV5-1,-,TRBJ1-5,TGCGCCAGCAGCAACGGCGGGTTTGGTCAGCCCCAGCATTTT,CASSNGGFGQPQHF
-,14,TRBV10-2,-,TRBJ1-2,TGCGCCAGCAGTAGGGTGGGTCAGAGCGGTGGCTACACCTTC,CASSRVGQSGGYTF
-,16,TRBV14,-,TRBJ1-4,TGTGCCAGCAGCCAAGGACAGTCTCTGGATAATGAAAAACTGTTTTTT,CASSQGQSLDNEKLFF
-,13,TRBV7-9,-,TRBJ2-7,TGTTCCAGCAGCTCTGGGAGAGGCTACGAGCAGTACTTC,CSSSSGRGYEQYF
TRBD2,14,TRBV28,-,TRBJ2-5,TGTGCCAGCAGTGCCACTAGCGGCCAAGAGACCCAGTACTTC,CASSATSGQETQYF
TRBD1,13,TRBV6-1,-,TRBJ1-2,TGTGCCAGCAAGGGGTATTCAGGGGGCGGCTACACCTTC,CASKGYSGGGYTF
-,14,TRBV5-3,-,TRBJ1-1,TGTGCCGGACCACATACTCGGGGAAGGACTGAAGCTTTCTTT,CAGPHTRGRTEAFF
TRBD2,17,TRBV7-2,few,TRBJ2-1,TGTGCCAGCAGCCCGGGGGTACTTCTAGCGGGAGATAATGAGCAGTTCTTC,CASSPGVLLAGDNEQFF